These 14 T cell receptor beta chains share one sample of origin, sequenced in a study of blood T cell repertoires in COVID-19. This table comes from immunoSEQ multiplex PCR, and its TCRdb copy is limited to in-frame clones, with some not included. This table holds about 190,000 clones, about 86% found once. The specimen was PBMCs or T cells enriched from blood (not recorded which). Source of these receptors: a woman aged 40 to 50 in a cohort exposed to, infected with or recovered from COVID-19 (not recorded which).

CDR3 nucleotide sequence: TGTGCCATCAGCGGCGGGGGGACCTACGAGCAGTACTTC. Residues: CAISGGGTYEQYF. This rearrangement joins TRBV10-3 to TRBJ2-7, with TRBD2 matching 8 bases. J was trimmed by 2 bases and V by 6 bases; bases with no gene match: 3. The germline gives CDR1 ENHRY, CDR2 SYGVKD. The CDR3 covers 13 residues.

The rearrangement links TRBV29-1 to TRBJ2-1; 9 bases line up with TRBD1. Germline CDR1 SQVTM, CDR2 ANQGSEA. Trimming took 4 bases from V and 3 from J; bases not matched to a gene: 10. The CDR3 spans 16 residues. The CDR3 sequence is CSVGGWDREFYNEQFF. Here the CDR3 DNA reads TGCAGCGTTGGAGGCTGGGACAGGGAATTCTACAATGAGCAGTTCTTC.

This rearrangement joins TRBV2 to TRBJ2-3; 9 bases match TRBD1. This CDR3 has 15 amino acids. The J segment lost 1 base and the V segment lost 4 bases, leaving 3 bases of the junction unmatched. Per germline, CDR1 SNHLY and CDR2 FYNNEI. The CDR3: CASSVDRGGTDTQYF. CDR3 in DNA: TGTGCCAGCAGTGTGGACAGGGGCGGCACAGATACGCAGTATTTT.

The chain has TRBV10-3 and TRBJ1-3; TRBD1 is a possible D gene (5 bases). The V end lost 10 bases, the J end lost 0 bases, and 13 bases lay between the germline ends. This CDR3 comprises 14 residues. CDR1 ENHRY and CDR2 SYGVKD come from the germline V gene. In nucleotides, the CDR3 is TGTGCCACGGCCCCCGGGGGCTCTGGAAACACCATATATTTT. Protein product: CATAPGGSGNTIYF.

The chain combines TRBV4-1 with TRBJ2-3; no firm D call. Between the trimmed V and J ends, which lost 0 bases and 0 bases, there was a span of 13 bases. This CDR3 contains 17 residues. Germline-derived CDR1 and CDR2 are MGHRA and YSYEKL. The CDR3 is CASSQDRYASSTDTQYF. As DNA, the CDR3 is TGCGCCAGCAGCCAAGACAGGTACGCGTCTAGCACAGATACGCAGTATTTT.

This clone was seen only a few times. The chain recombines TRBV15 with TRBJ2-7, with TRBD1 identical over 7 bases. V was pared by 0 bases and J by 9 bases, with 5 bases of the junction left unmatched. This CDR3 region has 13 residues. Germline CDR1 reads LNHNV; CDR2 reads YYDKDF (reference sequence). The DNA of the CDR3 is TGTGCCACCAGCAGAGACCGACAGGGCGGGCAGTACTTC. Protein sequence: CATSRDRQGGQYF.

This chain connects TRBV18 to TRBJ2-3, with 8 nucleotides matching TRBD1. Looked up from germline, CDR1 is KGHSH and CDR2 is LQKENI. The CDR3 spans 16 residues. The V gene end was trimmed by 7 bases and the J gene end by 0 bases; junction bases not matched to a gene: 9. The CDR3 DNA reads TGTGCCAGCTGCTTCAGGGACAGGCCGAGCACAGATACGCAGTATTTT. Its translation is CASCFRDRPSTDTQYF.

The chain joins TRBV12-3 or TRBV12-4 to TRBJ2-7, with D perhaps matching TRBD1 (6 bases). V was cut by 3 bases and J by 3 bases, with 9 bases left in between. The CDR3 consists of 13 residues. The chain's CDR3 is CASSLDSRYEQYF. Written as DNA, the CDR3 is TGTGCCAGCAGTTTGGACAGTCGCTACGAGCAGTACTTC.

The chain couples TRBV5-1 to TRBJ2-2; D call uncertain. V was trimmed by 1 base and J by 5 bases, leaving 3 bases between them. The CDR3 is made up of 12 amino acids. The V gene's germline CDR1 is SGHRS and CDR2 YFSETQ. Written as DNA, the CDR3 is TGCGCCAGCAGCTTGCAAACCGGGGAGCTGTTTTTT. Protein sequence: CASSLQTGELFF.

In regard to this clone: The identical CDR3 is also encoded by other nucleotide sequences in the sample. This sequence joins TRBV5-1 and TRBJ1-1; the D gene is possibly TRBD1 (5 bases). The CDR3 consists of 12 residues. With 0 bases removed from V and 8 bases from J, the gap between germline ends came to 8 bases. Germline assignment: CDR1 SGHRS and CDR2 YFSETQ. The CDR3 coding sequence is TGCGCCAGCAGCTTGGAAGGGGCGGAAGCTTTCTTT. Translated: CASSLEGAEAFF. Filled out from reference TRBV5-1 and TRBJ1-1, the complete variable domain reads KAGVTQTPRYLIKTRGQQVTLSCSPISGHRSVSWYQQTPGQGLQFLFEYFSETQRNKGNFPGRFSGRQFSNSRSEMNVSTLELGDSALYLCASSLEGAEAFFGQGTRLTVV.

The V call is TRBV5-1, the J call TRBJ2-1, with 8 nucleotides matching TRBD2. The CDR3 consists of 15 residues. Germline assignment: CDR1 SGHRS and CDR2 YFSETQ. V was pared by 4 bases and J by 5 bases, with 8 bases of the junction left unmatched. CDR3 sequence reads: CASSLISGEDNEQFF. The CDR3 DNA reads TGCGCCAGCAGCCTAATTAGCGGGGAAGACAATGAGCAGTTCTTC.

The V and J genes are TRBV28 and TRBJ2-1; D might be TRBD2 (5 bases). The CDR3 has 14 residues. The germline gives CDR1 MDHEN, CDR2 SYDVKM. The V end was cut by 6 bases, the J end by 9 bases, with 18 bases between. In DNA form, the CDR3 reads TGTGCCAGCAGCCTAACCTCACTAGTTCCTGAGCAGTTCTTC. Translation gives CASSLTSLVPEQFF.

The genes are TRBV27 and TRBJ1-1; D is undetermined. Trimming took 4 bases from V and 1 from J, leaving 7 bases between them. Germline V gives CDR1 MNHEY, CDR2 SMNVEV (reference sequence). This CDR3 region has 13 residues. Here the CDR3 reads CASSYGSNTEAFF. CDR3 nucleotide sequence: TGTGCCAGCAGTTACGGGTCGAACACTGAAGCTTTCTTT.

J is TRBJ1-5 and V is TRBV6-1; weak D call: TRBD1 (5 bases). The CDR3 sequence is 15 residues long. The V end lost 3 bases, the J end lost 1 base, and 10 bases lay between the germline ends. Germline V CDR1 and CDR2: MNHNS, SASEGT. CDR3: CASSEGRGSNQPQHF. The CDR3 DNA sequence: TGTGCCAGCAGTGAGGGAAGGGGAAGCAATCAGCCCCAGCATTTT.